This T cell receptor beta chain emerged from a study of T cell clones after liver transplantation. CDR1 and CDR2 (germline): SEHNR, FQNEAQ (reference sequence). The CDR3 sequence is 13 residues long. Trimming shortened V by 1 base and J by 7 bases, and 10 bases separated the two germline ends. Method: immunoSEQ multiplex PCR; TCRdb's copy keeps in-frame clones and lacks some. The repertoire holds several thousand clones, with 60% to 80% as singletons. This specimen consisted of CD8+ T cells from blood, obtained before liver transplant. V gene TRBV7-9 combines with J gene TRBJ1-1; possibly TRBD1 for D (5 bases). The receptor was isolated from a human donor who received a liver transplant. The CDR3 is CASSLDRQGEAFF. Here the CDR3 DNA reads TGTGCCAGCAGCTTAGACCGGCAGGGTGAAGCTTTCTTT.